The 17 T cell receptor beta chains listed next were all sequenced from one sample in a study of blood T cell repertoires in COVID-19. TCRdb's copy holds only in-frame clones and misses some; the assay was immunoSEQ multiplex PCR. The repertoire holds 150,000 to 200,000 clones, around 81% seen once, with roughly 11% in the top ten. The specimen was peripheral blood. All receptors derive from a man aged 60-69 years with active or convalescent COVID-19.

The J gene is TRBJ2-5, the V gene TRBV2, with 8 positions matching TRBD2. The CDR3 covers 15 residues. Germline assignment: CDR1 SNHLY and CDR2 FYNNEI. Trimming took 2 bases from V and 4 from J; bases not matched to a gene: 6. CDR3 coding DNA: TGTGCCAGCAGTGAAACCGGTCTAGCGGGAGAGACCCAGTACTTC. Translating gives CASSETGLAGETQYF. Based on the CDR3 plus reference TRBV2 and TRBJ2-5, the full variable domain is EPEVTQTPSHQVTQMGQEVILRCVPISNHLYFYWYRQILGQKVEFLVSFYNNEISEKSEIFDDQFSVERPDGSNFTLKIRSTKLEDSAMYFCASSETGLAGETQYFGPGTRLLVL.

The table lists this clone with a count of one. The V call is TRBV9, the J call TRBJ1-6, with a weak D call TRBD1 (5 bases). Germline V gene data show CDR1 as SGDLS and CDR2 as YYNGEE. V lost 4 bases and J lost 10, with 21 bases in between. The CDR3 contains 16 residues. In DNA, the CDR3 is TGTGCCAGCAGCTCCGTGGTGGGGGGAGAAGGGTCACCCCTCCACTTT. This gives the protein CASSSVVGGEGSPLHF.

In this sample, this clone turned up a few times. The J gene is TRBJ2-1, the V gene TRBV7-9, with a tentative D call TRBD1 (6 bases). CDR1 is SEHNR, CDR2 FQNEAQ, per germline (reference sequence). The CDR3 runs 14 residues. With 5 bases removed from V and 4 bases from J, the gap between germline ends came to 12 bases. DNA of the CDR3: TGTGCCAGCAGCCCCGGGACATCGTACAATGAGCAGTTCTTC. This encodes CASSPGTSYNEQFF. Full variable domain (remainder filled in from reference TRBV7-9 and TRBJ2-1): DTGVSQNPRHKITKRGQNVTFRCDPISEHNRLYWYRQTLGQGPEFLTYFQNEAQLEKSRLLSDRFSAERPKGSFSTLEIQRTEQGDSAMYLCASSPGTSYNEQFFGPGTRLTVL.

The chain combines TRBV20-1 with TRBJ2-1; 9 bases map to TRBD2. Germline CDR1 and CDR2: DFQATT and SNEGSKA (reference sequence). This CDR3 spans 18 amino acids. Trimming removed 3 bases from V and 4 bases from J; junction bases left unmatched: 16. DNA of the CDR3: TGCAGTGCTAGTCCCGGGATCTCAGATCTAGCGGGGTACAATGAGCAGTTCTTC. This sequence encodes CSASPGISDLAGYNEQFF.

The rearrangement links TRBV5-1 to TRBJ2-7, with a tentative D call TRBD2 (6 bases). The germline gives CDR1 SGHRS, CDR2 YFSETQ. CDR3 length equals 14 residues. With 1 base removed from V and 9 bases from J, the gap between germline ends came to 17 bases. Here the CDR3 reads CASSLSGSGWGQYF. The CDR3 region has the DNA TGCGCCAGCAGCTTGAGCGGGTCCGGGTGGGGGCAGTACTTC. The whole variable domain, filled in from reference TRBV5-1 and TRBJ2-7, reads KAGVTQTPRYLIKTRGQQVTLSCSPISGHRSVSWYQQTPGQGLQFLFEYFSETQRNKGNFPGRFSGRQFSNSRSEMNVSTLELGDSALYLCASSLSGSGWGQYFGPGTRLTVT.

This rearrangement joins TRBV21-1 to TRBJ1-1; the table calls TRBD1, which could not be checked here. TRBV21-1 is a documented pseudogene. The CDR3 totals 14 residues. The CDR3 coding sequence is TGTGCCAGCAGCGATGGACAGGGTTCCACTGAAGCTTTCTTT. Its protein is CASSDGQGSTEAFF.

This clone has just a few counts. The chain carries TRBV6-5 and TRBJ1-4; no definite D call. Germline values: CDR1 MNHEY, CDR2 SVGAGI. The germline V and J ends were trimmed by 6 bases and 3 bases, with 11 bases remaining between them. This CDR3 comprises 14 residues. CDR3 DNA: TGTGCCAGCAGCGGAAGCGCTGCTAATGAAAAACTGTTTTTT. It yields the protein CASSGSAANEKLFF.

The sample holds one count of this clone. The chain has TRBV5-1 and TRBJ2-7; 14 bases match TRBD2. Germline V lookup: CDR1 SGHRS, CDR2 YFSETQ. J lost 4 bases, V lost 0 bases, and 9 bases had no gene match. This CDR3 has 18 residues. The CDR3 DNA sequence: TGCGCCAGCAGCTTGGGCCCGACTAGCGGGGGGGCCTGGTACGAGCAGTACTTC. It translates to CASSLGPTSGGAWYEQYF.

The rearrangement joins TRBV15 to TRBJ2-7; 8 nucleotides match TRBD1. Looked up from germline, CDR1 is LNHNV and CDR2 is YYDKDF (reference sequence). The CDR3 has 15 amino acids. V gave up 5 bases and J gave up 3 bases; unmatched junction bases: 9. The chain's CDR3 is CATSLGQGRVYEQYF. The CDR3 DNA is TGTGCCACCAGCTTAGGACAGGGTAGGGTCTACGAGCAGTACTTC.

The rearrangement joins TRBV6-5 to TRBJ2-5, with 8 nucleotides matching TRBD1. J lost 4 bases, V lost 8 bases, and 6 bases had no gene match. CDR1 is MNHEY and CDR2 is SVGAGI in the germline V gene. CDR3 length: 13 amino acids. The CDR3 DNA reads as TGTGCCAGCCGGGCAGGGGGCGTAGAGACCCAGTACTTC. Its protein product is CASRAGGVETQYF.

The chain has TRBV9 and TRBJ1-1, with D uncertain. V gave up 4 bases and J gave up 1 base, with 8 bases separating them. This CDR3 is 13 amino acids long. Germline lookup yields CDR1 SGDLS and CDR2 YYNGEE. In DNA form, the CDR3 reads TGTGCCAGCAGCAGGACTGAGAACACTGAAGCTTTCTTT. It translates to CASSRTENTEAFF.

In this sample, this clone turned up many times. The rearrangement links TRBV5-8 to TRBJ2-4; a possible D gene is TRBD2 (6 bases). This CDR3 is 14 amino acids long. From germline, CDR1 is SGHTS and CDR2 YDEGEE. V was clipped by 6 bases and J by 6 bases, with 16 bases between them. The CDR3 DNA sequence: TGTGCCAGCAATAGGGACTCTGCGGGAAACATTCAGTACTTC. Protein sequence: CASNRDSAGNIQYF.

This clone occurred a few times. The rearrangement uses TRBV5-1 and TRBJ2-7; 7 bases agree with TRBD1. Trimming cost V 2 bases and J 4 bases; bases outside gene matches: 3. This CDR3 region has 13 residues. The germline V gene encodes CDR1 SGHRS and CDR2 YFSETQ. The CDR3 here is CASSLRQGYEQYF. CDR3 DNA sequence: TGCGCCAGCAGCTTACGACAGGGTTACGAGCAGTACTTC.

This chain uses TRBV3-1 (or the pseudogene TRBV3-2) with TRBJ2-1, with 9 bases lining up with TRBD2. Germline V gives CDR1 LGHDT, CDR2 YNNKEL (reference sequence). This CDR3 is built from 15 residues. Trimming cost V 4 bases and J 0 bases; bases outside gene matches: 1. CDR3 nucleotide sequence: TGTGCCAGCAGCCTTAGCGGGAGCTCCTACAATGAGCAGTTCTTC. Translation: CASSLSGSSYNEQFF.

J is TRBJ1-1 and V is TRBV7-6, with TRBD1 matching 7 bases. Germline lookup yields CDR1 SGHVS and CDR2 FNYEAQ. V gave up 3 bases and J gave up 2 bases; unmatched junction bases: 6. This CDR3 has 15 residues. The chain's CDR3 is CASSLTGTANTEAFF. CDR3 nucleotides: TGTGCCAGCAGCTTGACCGGGACAGCTAACACTGAAGCTTTCTTT.

The chain employs TRBV5-4 and TRBJ2-1; TRBD2 aligns across 9 bases. Germline CDR1 and CDR2: SGHNT and YYREEE (reference sequence). The CDR3 runs 17 residues. Trimming took 0 bases from V and 5 from J; bases not matched to a gene: 9. Here the CDR3 reads CASSLAGGGAGHNEQFF. The CDR3, as DNA: TGTGCCAGCAGCTTGGCCGGCGGGGGGGCAGGTCACAATGAGCAGTTCTTC.

The rearrangement links TRBV6-2 or TRBV6-3 to TRBJ2-1; D may be TRBD2 (5 bases). V shed 4 bases and J shed 5 bases, with 12 bases lying between them. There are 14 residues in the CDR3. Germline assignment: CDR1 MNHEY and CDR2 SVGEGT. In DNA form, the CDR3 reads TGTGCCAGCAGTTGGGAGAGTTCTAACAATGAGCAGTTCTTC. Its translation: CASSWESSNNEQFF.